These T cell receptor beta chains were read from a single sample in a study of blood T cell repertoires in COVID-19. The assay was immunoSEQ multiplex PCR, and TCRdb's table has in-frame clones only and misses some. This table has roughly 410,000 clones, around nine tenths appearing once. What was sequenced was peripheral blood. These TCRs come from a woman aged 40-49 years with COVID-19, enrolled during active disease. The CDR3 runs from the conserved cysteine through the conserved F or W. The order of the fields is clone size, D gene, V gene, J gene, CDR3 DNA, CDR3 protein. A D gene is named only where the DNA matches it firmly. Only some rows state a clone size, as once, few, many or a class for expanded clones.

clone_size: .
d_call: .
v_call: TRBV30
j_call: TRBJ2-6
cdr3_nt: TGTGCCTGGGACTTTGGAGGCTCTGGGGCCAACGTCCTGACTTTC
cdr3_aa: CAWDFGGSGANVLTF

clone_size: .
d_call: .
v_call: TRBV20-1
j_call: TRBJ2-3
cdr3_nt: TGCAGTGCCCGTCAGGGAGATACGCAGTATTTT
cdr3_aa: CSARQGDTQYF

clone_size: .
d_call: .
v_call: TRBV30
j_call: TRBJ1-4
cdr3_nt: TGTGCCTGGAGCCTCAAGATGAATAGCGCTGAAAAACTGTTTTTT
cdr3_aa: CAWSLKMNSAEKLFF

clone_size: .
d_call: TRBD1
v_call: TRBV27
j_call: TRBJ1-5
cdr3_nt: TGTGCCAGCACCGGGACAGGGAGCAATCAGCCCCAGCATTTT
cdr3_aa: CASTGTGSNQPQHF

clone_size: .
d_call: TRBD1
v_call: TRBV6-5
j_call: TRBJ1-2
cdr3_nt: TGTGCCAGCAGTTACTCGACAGGGGCGCTTAGAGGCTACACCTTC
cdr3_aa: CASSYSTGALRGYTF

clone_size: .
d_call: TRBD1
v_call: TRBV28
j_call: TRBJ2-7
cdr3_nt: TGTGCCAGCAGTCACCGGGACAGACTAAACTACGAGCAGTACTTC
cdr3_aa: CASSHRDRLNYEQYF

clone_size: few
d_call: TRBD1
v_call: TRBV27
j_call: TRBJ1-1
cdr3_nt: TGTGCCAGCAGTTTGTCCAGGGGGAGTGGGGATACTGAAGCTTTCTTT
cdr3_aa: CASSLSRGSGDTEAFF

clone_size: once
d_call: TRBD1
v_call: TRBV5-6
j_call: TRBJ1-1
cdr3_nt: TGTGCCAGCAGCCAGGGGACAGGGGGCAGAGCTTTCTTT
cdr3_aa: CASSQGTGGRAFF

clone_size: .
d_call: .
v_call: TRBV5-1
j_call: TRBJ1-2
cdr3_nt: TGCGCCAGCAGCTTGGCCAGGGGAGGGATCGGGTATGGCTACACCTTC
cdr3_aa: CASSLARGGIGYGYTF

clone_size: .
d_call: TRBD1
v_call: TRBV19
j_call: TRBJ2-2
cdr3_nt: TGTGCCAGTAGTATAGCCCCGGACAGGGAAGGAACCGGGGAGCTGTTTTTT
cdr3_aa: CASSIAPDREGTGELFF

clone_size: .
d_call: TRBD1
v_call: TRBV4-1
j_call: TRBJ1-4
cdr3_nt: TGCGCCAGCAGCCAAGATCAGGAGACAGGGTTTTGGGAAAAACTGTTTTTT
cdr3_aa: CASSQDQETGFWEKLFF

clone_size: .
d_call: TRBD2
v_call: TRBV7-9
j_call: TRBJ2-1
cdr3_nt: TGTGCCAGCAGCACCCATTTCGAGCGGGGGTTAGGTGAGCAGTTCTTC
cdr3_aa: CASSTHFERGLGEQFF

clone_size: .
d_call: .
v_call: TRBV28
j_call: TRBJ2-1
cdr3_nt: TGTGCCAGCAGTTTTATGGTCAGGACAACCTACAATGAGCAGTTCTTC
cdr3_aa: CASSFMVRTTYNEQFF

clone_size: once
d_call: .
v_call: TRBV15
j_call: TRBJ2-3
cdr3_nt: TGTGCCACCAGCAGAGATCTCTTAGCGCTCAACACAGATACGCAGTATTTT
cdr3_aa: CATSRDLLALNTDTQYF

clone_size: .
d_call: TRBD2
v_call: TRBV7-9
j_call: TRBJ2-3
cdr3_nt: TGTGCCAGCAGCCTGGGGGGACTAGCGGGATTCACAGATACGCAGTATTTT
cdr3_aa: CASSLGGLAGFTDTQYF

clone_size: .
d_call: TRBD2
v_call: TRBV6-5
j_call: TRBJ2-7
cdr3_nt: TGTGCCAGCAGCAGGACTAGCGGGCTAGCGGTCGAGCAGTACTTC
cdr3_aa: CASSRTSGLAVEQYF

clone_size: .
d_call: .
v_call: TRBV2
j_call: TRBJ2-2
cdr3_nt: TGTGCCAGCAGTGATGGCAGGTTGGGGCTGAACACCGGGGAGCTGTTTTTT
cdr3_aa: CASSDGRLGLNTGELFF

clone_size: .
d_call: TRBD1
v_call: TRBV18
j_call: TRBJ2-1
cdr3_nt: TGTGCCAGCTCATTCGGACAGGGTCGCGACAATGAGCAGTTCTTC
cdr3_aa: CASSFGQGRDNEQFF

clone_size: .
d_call: .
v_call: TRBV9
j_call: TRBJ2-5
cdr3_nt: TGTGCCAGCAGCGTAGCATTGTCAGTTCGAGAGACCCAGTACTTC
cdr3_aa: CASSVALSVRETQYF

clone_size: .
d_call: TRBD1
v_call: TRBV18
j_call: TRBJ2-5
cdr3_nt: TGTGCCAGCTCACCGCAAACAGGGGTGCCAGAGACCCAGTACTTC
cdr3_aa: CASSPQTGVPETQYF

clone_size: .
d_call: TRBD2
v_call: TRBV14
j_call: TRBJ2-7
cdr3_nt: TGTGCCAGCAGCCTCGTTGGACTAGCGGGGGCCGAGCAGTACTTC
cdr3_aa: CASSLVGLAGAEQYF

clone_size: .
d_call: .
v_call: TRBV29-1
j_call: TRBJ1-1
cdr3_nt: TGCAGCGTGGATGGGACAACGAACACTGAAGCTTTCTTT
cdr3_aa: CSVDGTTNTEAFF

clone_size: .
d_call: .
v_call: TRBV21-1
j_call: TRBJ1-4
cdr3_nt: TGTGCCAGCAGCAAAGAACAGACGGCCTCAGGCCTAAAAAAACTGTTTTTT
cdr3_aa: CASSKEQTASGLKKLFF

clone_size: .
d_call: .
v_call: TRBV7-2
j_call: TRBJ1-3
cdr3_nt: TGTGCCAGCAGCCATACCCAGGGGTCTGGAAACACCATATATTTT
cdr3_aa: CASSHTQGSGNTIYF

clone_size: .
d_call: TRBD1
v_call: TRBV2
j_call: TRBJ1-1
cdr3_nt: TGTGCCAGCAGTGATATGGCGACAGGGCGAATCGCTGAAGCTTTCTTT
cdr3_aa: CASSDMATGRIAEAFF

clone_size: .
d_call: .
v_call: TRBV12-2
j_call: TRBJ2-3
cdr3_nt: TGTGCAAGTCGCTTAGTAGATCGCTTGGGCGGGAGGTTCGAGACAGATACGCAGTATTTT
cdr3_aa: CASRLVDRLGGRFETDTQYF

clone_size: .
d_call: TRBD1
v_call: TRBV19
j_call: TRBJ1-1
cdr3_nt: TGTGCCAGCATAGGGGGCGCTCGGAACGGTGAAGCTTTCTTT
cdr3_aa: CASIGGARNGEAFF

clone_size: .
d_call: TRBD1
v_call: TRBV9
j_call: TRBJ1-5
cdr3_nt: TGTGCCAGCAGCTTAGGGGGCAGGAGCAATCAGCCCCAGCATTTT
cdr3_aa: CASSLGGRSNQPQHF

clone_size: many
d_call: TRBD1
v_call: TRBV29-1
j_call: TRBJ1-2
cdr3_nt: TGCAGCGTTGAAAACTCCGACAGGGCTCGGGGCTACACCTTC
cdr3_aa: CSVENSDRARGYTF

clone_size: .
d_call: .
v_call: TRBV7-7
j_call: TRBJ1-6
cdr3_nt: TGTGCTAGCAGCTTAGGCGAGGATTCACCCCTCCACTTT
cdr3_aa: CASSLGEDSPLHF

clone_size: .
d_call: .
v_call: TRBV24-1
j_call: TRBJ1-2
cdr3_nt: TGTGCCACCAGTGACCCCCGGCAGGGAAGTAACTATGGCTACACCTTC
cdr3_aa: CATSDPRQGSNYGYTF

clone_size: .
d_call: .
v_call: TRBV28
j_call: TRBJ2-1
cdr3_nt: TGTGCCAGCAGTTTCTCCCCCATCAGCTCCTACAATGAGCAGTTCTTC
cdr3_aa: CASSFSPISSYNEQFF

clone_size: once
d_call: TRBD1
v_call: TRBV5-1
j_call: TRBJ2-1
cdr3_nt: TGCGCCAGCAGCTTGGCGCAGGGGGCAAGCAATGAGCAGTTCTTC
cdr3_aa: CASSLAQGASNEQFF

clone_size: .
d_call: .
v_call: TRBV15
j_call: TRBJ1-5
cdr3_nt: TGTGCCACCAGCAGAGGTTCGGTTAATAGCAATCAGCCCCAGCATTTT
cdr3_aa: CATSRGSVNSNQPQHF

clone_size: .
d_call: TRBD2
v_call: TRBV27
j_call: TRBJ2-3
cdr3_nt: TGTGCCAGCAGTTCCCGGGGGGTCAAGGATACGCAGTATTTT
cdr3_aa: CASSSRGVKDTQYF

clone_size: .
d_call: .
v_call: TRBV6-6
j_call: TRBJ2-7
cdr3_nt: TGTGCCAGCAGGCGGACAGGGAGGGGCTACGAGCAGTACTTC
cdr3_aa: CASRRTGRGYEQYF

clone_size: .
d_call: TRBD1
v_call: TRBV6-1
j_call: TRBJ1-1
cdr3_nt: TGTGCCAGCAGTGAGAACCCGGACAGGCGGACTGAAGCTTTCTTT
cdr3_aa: CASSENPDRRTEAFF

clone_size: .
d_call: TRBD2
v_call: TRBV7-3
j_call: TRBJ2-5
cdr3_nt: TGTGCCAGCAGCCCATCGGGGGGCCAAGAGACCCAGTACTTC
cdr3_aa: CASSPSGGQETQYF

clone_size: .
d_call: .
v_call: TRBV6-5
j_call: TRBJ2-7
cdr3_nt: TGTGCCACCCGGGACTTGTCCTACGAGCAGTACTTC
cdr3_aa: CATRDLSYEQYF

clone_size: .
d_call: .
v_call: TRBV6-1
j_call: TRBJ1-2
cdr3_nt: TGTGCCAGCAGTGAGGGGGGGAGTAACTATGGCTACACCTTC
cdr3_aa: CASSEGGSNYGYTF

clone_size: .
d_call: TRBD1
v_call: TRBV6-6
j_call: TRBJ1-1
cdr3_nt: TGTGCCAGCAGACTGGGACAGGGAGGTCTTGAAGCTTTCTTT
cdr3_aa: CASRLGQGGLEAFF

clone_size: .
d_call: TRBD1
v_call: TRBV6-2/TRBV6-3
j_call: TRBJ1-2
cdr3_nt: TGTGCCAGCAGTTACGCCTCGACAGGGGTTGGGGGCTACACCTTC
cdr3_aa: CASSYASTGVGGYTF

clone_size: .
d_call: TRBD1
v_call: TRBV30
j_call: TRBJ2-1
cdr3_nt: TGTGCCTTTCGGGGGCAGGGGGCGTTTGGGCAGTTCTTC
cdr3_aa: CAFRGQGAFGQFF

clone_size: .
d_call: .
v_call: TRBV4-1
j_call: TRBJ2-7
cdr3_nt: TGCGCCAGCGCCACTGTCGCTGAAACCTACGAGCAGTACTTC
cdr3_aa: CASATVAETYEQYF

clone_size: .
d_call: TRBD2
v_call: TRBV24-1
j_call: TRBJ2-5
cdr3_nt: TGTGCCACCAGTGATTGGGGGGGAGGGAAAGAGACCCAGTACTTC
cdr3_aa: CATSDWGGGKETQYF

clone_size: .
d_call: .
v_call: TRBV7-2
j_call: TRBJ2-3
cdr3_nt: TGTGCCAGCAGCGTGACAGGCCTCGGCGCAGATACGCAGTATTTT
cdr3_aa: CASSVTGLGADTQYF

clone_size: .
d_call: .
v_call: TRBV19
j_call: TRBJ1-1
cdr3_nt: TGTGCCAGTAGTATGGGCAGGGTACCAACCCAAGCTTTCTTT
cdr3_aa: CASSMGRVPTQAFF

clone_size: .
d_call: .
v_call: TRBV6-1
j_call: TRBJ2-1
cdr3_nt: TGTGCCAGCAGTGAATATCCGGACCGGGGGCAGTTCTTC
cdr3_aa: CASSEYPDRGQFF

clone_size: few
d_call: .
v_call: TRBV6-6
j_call: TRBJ1-6
cdr3_nt: TGTGCCAGCAGTTACGGGGGCGACTCACCCCTCCACTTT
cdr3_aa: CASSYGGDSPLHF

clone_size: .
d_call: .
v_call: TRBV7-2
j_call: TRBJ1-5
cdr3_nt: TGTGCCAGCAGCTCCAGGGGAGATCAGCCCCAGCATTTT
cdr3_aa: CASSSRGDQPQHF